This TCR beta chain was captured by sequencing in a study of cytomegalovirus exposure and HLA in healthy donors. In the case of this clone: Its antigen is currently unknown.

Findings and caveats of the study: Both high specificity and high sensitivity reportedly marked the classifier's diagnosis of cytomegalovirus status. Specific recognition of CMV antigens was confirmed in vitro for a few chains (all CMV-associated).

TCRdb keeps only in-frame clones here, not all; method: immunoSEQ multiplex PCR. This table has 140,000 to 150,000 clones, about 94% appearing once. Germline V gene data show CDR1 as SGHNT and CDR2 as YYREEE (reference sequence). The CDR3 is made up of 14 amino acids. V dropped 7 bases and J dropped 0 bases, with 10 bases sitting between them. The receptor comes from a young man in good health and CMV-seropositive. This chain links TRBV5-4 with TRBJ2-2; TRBD1 is a possible D gene (5 bases). The sequenced sample consisted of PBMCs. CDR3 coding DNA: TGTGCCAGCGGATCGACAGCGAACACCGGGGAGCTGTTTTTT. Amino acid sequence: CASGSTANTGELFF. Full variable domain (missing parts from reference TRBV5-4 and TRBJ2-2): ETGVTQSPTHLIKTRGQQVTLRCSSQSGHNTVSWYQQALGQGPQFIFQYYREEENGRGNFPPRFSGLQFPNYSSELNVNALELDDSALYLCASGSTANTGELFFGEGSRLTVL.